These T cell receptor beta chains were read from a single sample in a study of T-cell reconstitution after alpha-beta-depleted transplantation in children. A single record per CDR3 protein comes from TCRdb applying MiXCR to the PCR reads. In the table there are fewer than 85,000 distinct CDR3 sequences, 13% to 15% of which are singletons. Sequences were derived from PBMCs, mostly from graft donor cells, sampled 180 days after TCRalphabeta/CD19-depleted stem cell transplant. The receptors were sampled from a male patient aged 2 to 9 who had a stem cell transplant for acute lymphoblastic leukemia, so the T cells may come from the graft donor. Each CDR3 is given with its conserved first and last residue. A D gene is named only where the DNA matches it firmly. Clone size is given for some rows only: seen once, a few or many times, or a class if the clone is expanded.

J | size | D | V | DNA | CDR3
TRBJ2-7 | few | TRBD1 | TRBV6-5 | TGTGCCAGCAGTTCGGCAGGGGGTGGGTACGAGCAGTACTTC | CASSSAGGGYEQYF
TRBJ2-6 | - | - | TRBV10-3 | TGTGCCATCAGTGAAAGTTTCGGGGGATTGCCTGGGGCCAACGTCCTGACTTTC | CAISESFGGLPGANVLTF
TRBJ2-3 | - | - | TRBV5-1 | TGCGCCAGCAGACACGGGAGCACAGATACGCAGTATTTT | CASRHGSTDTQYF
TRBJ2-1 | few | TRBD2 | TRBV4-3 | TGCGCCAGCAGCCAGAGAGCTTTTCTAGCGGGAGGGCCGGGTAATGAGCAGTTCTTC | CASSQRAFLAGGPGNEQFF
TRBJ2-3 | many | - | TRBV5-1 | TGCGCCAGCAGCTTGAGCACAGATACGCAGTATTTT | CASSLSTDTQYF
TRBJ2-3 | - | - | TRBV18 | TGTGCCAGCTCACCAAGCACAGATACGCAGTATTTT | CASSPSTDTQYF
TRBJ2-2 | - | - | TRBV5-5 | TGTGCCAGCAGCTTGGCCCTAGGGACCGGGGAGCTGTTTTTT | CASSLALGTGELFF
TRBJ1-2 | few | - | TRBV7-2 | TGTGCCAGCAGCCTCAAGCCACAGACAACTAACTATGGCTACACCTTC | CASSLKPQTTNYGYTF
TRBJ2-7 | - | - | TRBV7-2 | TGTGCCAGCAGCTTAGCCAGCCTTTCCTACGAGCAGTACTTC | CASSLASLSYEQYF
TRBJ2-7 | - | - | TRBV5-1 | TGCGCCAGCAGCTTGGCTATTGGTTACGAGCAGTACTTC | CASSLAIGYEQYF
TRBJ1-5 | few | - | TRBV5-6 | TGTGCCAGCACCACAGGTCAACAGCCCCAGCATTTT | CASTTGQQPQHF
TRBJ1-2 | - | TRBD1 | TRBV4-3 | TGCGCCAGCAGCCAAATCCGGGACAGGGGTATATATGGCTACACCTTC | CASSQIRDRGIYGYTF
TRBJ1-6 | - | - | TRBV4-3 | TGCGCCAGCAGCCAAGAGGACCGTGGGGAAGATGGTTTAGGCTCACCCCTCCACTTT | CASSQEDRGEDGLGSPLHF
TRBJ1-2 | many | TRBD1 | TRBV12-3/TRBV12-4 | TGTGCCAGACCCAGACAGGGACCTAGACGCAACTATGGCTACACCTTC | CARPRQGPRRNYGYTF
TRBJ1-2 | once | - | TRBV2 | TGTGCCAGTAAAGGGGACCGCGGGAACTATGGCTACACCTTC | CASKGDRGNYGYTF
TRBJ1-3 | - | - | TRBV12-3/TRBV12-4 | TGTGCCAGCAGTTCTAGGGGTTGGACTGGAAACACCATATATTTT | CASSSRGWTGNTIYF
TRBJ1-3 | few | - | TRBV7-8 | TGTGCCAGCAGCTTAGCGCGACAGCTTGACTCTGGAAACACCATATATTTT | CASSLARQLDSGNTIYF
TRBJ2-3 | many | - | TRBV29-1 | TGCAGCGTTGGCAGGAGCACAGATACGCAGTATTTT | CSVGRSTDTQYF
TRBJ2-3 | many | - | TRBV20-1 | TGCAGTGTCGAGGGGAGAAATACGCAGTATTTT | CSVEGRNTQYF
TRBJ1-1 | many | - | TRBV4-2 | TGTGCCAGCAGCCTCGGGGGGGCCACTGAAGCTTTCTTT | CASSLGGATEAFF
TRBJ1-2 | - | TRBD1 | TRBV7-3 | TGTGCCAGCAGCTTAGGGACAGGGTCTCATGGCTACACCTTC | CASSLGTGSHGYTF
TRBJ2-7 | many | - | TRBV7-2 | TGTGCCAGCAGCCCTCACAGGGCCTACGAGCAGTACTTC | CASSPHRAYEQYF
TRBJ2-7 | - | - | TRBV19 | TGTGCCAGTAGTATAGTGGACGGCACCTACGAGCAGTACTTC | CASSIVDGTYEQYF
TRBJ2-7 | - | - | TRBV20-1 | TGCAGTGCTAGACCCCCAGGGGTGTTCGGGAGGAGCGCCTACGAGCAGTACTTC | CSARPPGVFGRSAYEQYF
TRBJ1-5 | - | TRBD1 | TRBV20-1 | TGCAGTGCTAGTAGGGGGCGACAGCCCCAGCATTTT | CSASRGRQPQHF
TRBJ2-3 | many | TRBD2 | TRBV29-1 | TGCAGCGTTGAAGATCCCCTGGGGGGGGGCACAGATACGCAGTATTTT | CSVEDPLGGGTDTQYF
TRBJ2-3 | few | - | TRBV11-2 | TGTGCCAGCCGAGGCCGGGGCATTCTAGGCACAGATACGCAGTATTTT | CASRGRGILGTDTQYF
TRBJ2-3 | many | - | TRBV4-2 | TGTGCCAGCAGCCAAACGGTAGCGCTGAGCACAGATACGCAGTATTTT | CASSQTVALSTDTQYF
TRBJ1-1 | - | - | TRBV4-2 | TGTGCCAGCAGCCAAGTGGGTCTAGGGCACACTGAAGCTTTCTTT | CASSQVGLGHTEAFF
TRBJ1-5 | few | - | TRBV3-1 | TGTGCCAGCAGCCAAGACCGAAATCAGCCCCAGCATTTT | CASSQDRNQPQHF
TRBJ2-5 | few | TRBD2 | TRBV7-2 | TGTGCCAGCAGCTGGAAATTTACTAGCGGGGGGTACGAGACCCAGTACTTC | CASSWKFTSGGYETQYF
TRBJ2-7 | few | TRBD2 | TRBV2 | TGTGCCAGCAGTTTACTAGCGGGAGTCTACGAGCAGTACTTC | CASSLLAGVYEQYF
TRBJ1-1 | - | - | TRBV19 | TGTGCTCGGGGGCCGAACACTGAAGCTTTCTTT | CARGPNTEAFF
TRBJ2-1 | few | TRBD2 | TRBV20-1 | TGCAGTGCTCGGACTAGCGGGAGTGACTACAATGAGCAGTTCTTC | CSARTSGSDYNEQFF
TRBJ2-7 | few | TRBD1 | TRBV10-2 | TGCGCCAGCAGTGAGTCTGAGGACAGGTTTTCCTACGAGCAGTACTTC | CASSESEDRFSYEQYF
TRBJ2-1 | - | TRBD1 | TRBV20-1 | TGCAGTGCTAGAGTCTTGGACAGGTCATACAATGAGCAGTTCTTC | CSARVLDRSYNEQFF
TRBJ1-5 | many | - | TRBV7-6 | TGTGCCAGCAGCTCCGCCGGGGGTCAGCCCCAGCATTTT | CASSSAGGQPQHF
TRBJ2-3 | - | - | TRBV12-3/TRBV12-4 | TGTGCCAGCAGTTCCGGAACAGGGGGGGGAACCAGCACAGATACGCAGTATTTT | CASSSGTGGGTSTDTQYF
TRBJ1-5 | few | TRBD1 | TRBV24-1 | TGTGCCACCAGTGACCCCGGACAGGTCAATCAGCCCCAGCATTTT | CATSDPGQVNQPQHF
TRBJ2-7 | few | TRBD1 | TRBV10-3 | TGTGCCATCAAAGGTCCGGGACAGACCTACGAGCAGTACTTC | CAIKGPGQTYEQYF
TRBJ2-7 | - | - | TRBV9 | TGTGCCAGCAGCGTAGGGCTCCACCCCTACGAGCAGTACTTC | CASSVGLHPYEQYF
TRBJ1-1 | - | TRBD1 | TRBV5-1 | TGCGCCAGCAGCTTGGGGCAGGGGGCTTGGGCTTTCTTT | CASSLGQGAWAFF
TRBJ2-3 | - | - | TRBV18 | TGTGCCAGCTCACCTTTTCGAAACACAGATACGCAGTATTTT | CASSPFRNTDTQYF